This TCR beta chain stems from a study of T cell responses to AZD1222 COVID-19 vaccine. V was cut by 8 bases and J by 1 base, with 8 bases left in between. Germline CDR1 and CDR2: LNHDA and SQIVND (reference sequence). The CDR3 extends over 13 amino acids. Profiled with immunoSEQ multiplex PCR; TCRdb holds only in-frame clones, not every one. The sample has under 150,000 clones, around nine tenths seen once. The sequences come from peripheral blood, collected on day 0 of MenACWY control vaccination. This receptor was identified in an adult in good health. The chain links TRBV19 to TRBJ2-2; no definite D call. CDR3 protein: CASADVNTGELFF. CDR3 nucleotide sequence: TGTGCCAGTGCGGACGTGAACACCGGGGAGCTGTTTTTT.